This T cell receptor (beta chain) is from a study of response to subunit inactivated influenza vaccine. A few counts support this clonotype. Its target is unknown. CDR1 and CDR2 from the germline V gene are LGHNA and YNFKEQ. The V end was cut by 3 bases, the J end by 0 bases, with 15 bases between. CDR3 length: 17 amino acids. Each CDR3 protein gets one entry after TCRdb re-called the RT-PCR reads with MiXCR. The data show fewer than 700,000 distinct CDR3 sequences, 13% seen once. Study findings and constraints: With each seasonal influenza vaccination, the authors suggested, few new T cells are recruited.

The starting material was PBMCs from blood, obtained roughly 47 days after vaccination. The chain couples TRBV4-2 to TRBJ1-3; D is possibly TRBD1 (5 bases). This receptor was obtained from a man aged 50-59 years who received an inactivated influenza vaccine. CDR3 in amino acids: CASSQTLDRSSGNTIYF. In DNA form, the CDR3 reads TGTGCCAGCAGCCAGACGCTCGACAGAAGCTCTGGAAACACCATATATTTT.